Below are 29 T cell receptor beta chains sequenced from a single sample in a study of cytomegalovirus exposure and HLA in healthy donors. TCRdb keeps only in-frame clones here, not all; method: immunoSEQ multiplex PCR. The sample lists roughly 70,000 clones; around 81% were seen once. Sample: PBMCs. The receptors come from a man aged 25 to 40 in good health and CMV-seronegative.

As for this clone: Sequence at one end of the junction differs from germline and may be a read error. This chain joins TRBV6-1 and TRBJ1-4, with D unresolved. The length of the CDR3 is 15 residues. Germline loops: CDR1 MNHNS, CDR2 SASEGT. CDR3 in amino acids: CASREARRDGEKLFF. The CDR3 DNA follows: TGTGCCAGCAGAGAAGCCCGCCGGGATGGTGAAAAACTGTTTTTT.

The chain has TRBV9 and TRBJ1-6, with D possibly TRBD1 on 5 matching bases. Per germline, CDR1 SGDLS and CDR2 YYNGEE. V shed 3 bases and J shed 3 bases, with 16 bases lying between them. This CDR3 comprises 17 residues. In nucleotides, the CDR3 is TGTGCCAGCAGCGCTCTATCATCAGGGAACTATAATTCACCCCTCCACTTT. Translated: CASSALSSGNYNSPLHF.

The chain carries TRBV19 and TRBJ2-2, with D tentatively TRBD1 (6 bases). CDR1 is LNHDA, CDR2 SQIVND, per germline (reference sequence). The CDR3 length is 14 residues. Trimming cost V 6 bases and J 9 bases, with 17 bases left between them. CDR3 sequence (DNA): TGTGCCAGTAGGGACGATCCAGGGGCCCGGGAGCTGTTTTTT. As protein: CASRDDPGARELFF.

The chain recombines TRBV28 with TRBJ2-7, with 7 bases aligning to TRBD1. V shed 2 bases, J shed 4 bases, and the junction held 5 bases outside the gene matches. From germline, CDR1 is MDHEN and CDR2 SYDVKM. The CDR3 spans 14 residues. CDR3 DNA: TGTGCCAGCAGTTTAAACAGGGGATATTACGAGCAGTACTTC. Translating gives CASSLNRGYYEQYF.

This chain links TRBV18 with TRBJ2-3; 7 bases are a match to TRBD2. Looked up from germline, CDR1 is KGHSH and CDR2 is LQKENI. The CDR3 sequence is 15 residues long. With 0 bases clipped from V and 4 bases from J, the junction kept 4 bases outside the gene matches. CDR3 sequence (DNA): TGTGCCAGCTCACCACCGGGCGGGAGTGCAGATACGCAGTATTTT. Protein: CASSPPGGSADTQYF.

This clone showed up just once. This CDR3 reads CASSQDYSGFLRDYTF. CDR3 DNA sequence: TGCGCCAGCAGCCAAGATTATAGCGGCTTCCTTCGAGACTACACCTTC. This sequence joins TRBV4-3 and TRBJ1-2, with D hard to call. The CDR3 consists of 16 residues. CDR1 and CDR2 (germline): LGHNA, YSLEER. Trimming left V 0 bases short and J 10 bases short, with 21 bases between.

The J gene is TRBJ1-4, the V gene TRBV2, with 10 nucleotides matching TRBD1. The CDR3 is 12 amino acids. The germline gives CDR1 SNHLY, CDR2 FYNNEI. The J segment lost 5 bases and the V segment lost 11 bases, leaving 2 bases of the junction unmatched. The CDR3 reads CAGGQGNEKLFF. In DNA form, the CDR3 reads TGTGCCGGGGGACAGGGGAATGAAAAACTGTTTTTT.

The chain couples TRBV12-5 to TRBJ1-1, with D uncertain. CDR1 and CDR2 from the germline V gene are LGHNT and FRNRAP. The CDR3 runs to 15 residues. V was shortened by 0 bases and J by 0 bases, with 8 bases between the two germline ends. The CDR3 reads CASGLVTEMNTEAFF. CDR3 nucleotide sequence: TGTGCTAGTGGTTTGGTAACAGAAATGAACACTGAAGCTTTCTTT.

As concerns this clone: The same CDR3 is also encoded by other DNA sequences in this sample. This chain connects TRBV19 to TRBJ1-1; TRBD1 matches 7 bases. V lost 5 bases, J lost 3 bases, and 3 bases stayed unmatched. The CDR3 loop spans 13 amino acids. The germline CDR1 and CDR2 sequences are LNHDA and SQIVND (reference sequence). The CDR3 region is CASSADRDTEAFF. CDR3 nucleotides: TGTGCCAGTAGTGCCGACAGGGACACTGAAGCTTTCTTT. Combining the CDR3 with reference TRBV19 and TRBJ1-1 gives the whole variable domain DGGITQSPKYLFRKEGQNVTLSCEQNLNHDAMYWYRQDPGQGLRLIYYSQIVNDFQKGDIAEGYSVSREKKESFPLTVTSAQKNPTAFYLCASSADRDTEAFFGQGTRLTVV.

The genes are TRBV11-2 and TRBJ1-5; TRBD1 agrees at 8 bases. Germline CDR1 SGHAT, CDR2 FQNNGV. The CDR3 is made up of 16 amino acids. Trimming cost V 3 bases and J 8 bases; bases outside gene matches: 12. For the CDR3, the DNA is TGTGCCAGCAGCTTCGGACAGGGCGCGCTGGGGGAGCCCCAGCATTTT. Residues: CASSFGQGALGEPQHF. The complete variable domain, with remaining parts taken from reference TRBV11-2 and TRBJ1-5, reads EAGVAQSPRYKIIEKRQSVAFWCNPISGHATLYWYQQILGQGPKLLIQFQNNGVVDDSQLPKDRFSAERLKGVDSTLKIQPAKLEDSAVYLCASSFGQGALGEPQHFGDGTRLSIL.

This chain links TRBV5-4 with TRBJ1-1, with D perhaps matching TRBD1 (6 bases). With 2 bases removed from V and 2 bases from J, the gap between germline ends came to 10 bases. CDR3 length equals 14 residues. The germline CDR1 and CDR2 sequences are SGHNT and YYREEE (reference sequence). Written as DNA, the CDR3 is TGTGCCAGCAGCTTCAGACAGGCCAACACTGAAGCTTTCTTT. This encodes CASSFRQANTEAFF.

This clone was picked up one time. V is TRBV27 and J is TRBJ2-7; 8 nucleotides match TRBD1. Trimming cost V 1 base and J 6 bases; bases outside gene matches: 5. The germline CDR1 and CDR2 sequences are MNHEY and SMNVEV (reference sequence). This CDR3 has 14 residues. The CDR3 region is CASSLYGQGREQYF. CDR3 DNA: TGTGCCAGCAGTTTATATGGACAGGGCCGCGAGCAGTACTTC.

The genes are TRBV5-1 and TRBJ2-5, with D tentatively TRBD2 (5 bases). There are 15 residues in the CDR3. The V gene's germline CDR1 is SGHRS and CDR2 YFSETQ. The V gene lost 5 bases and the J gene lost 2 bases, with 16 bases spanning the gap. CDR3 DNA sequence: TGCGCCAGCAGTCGACTGGTACGGGGACAAGAGACCCAGTACTTC. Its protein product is CASSRLVRGQETQYF.

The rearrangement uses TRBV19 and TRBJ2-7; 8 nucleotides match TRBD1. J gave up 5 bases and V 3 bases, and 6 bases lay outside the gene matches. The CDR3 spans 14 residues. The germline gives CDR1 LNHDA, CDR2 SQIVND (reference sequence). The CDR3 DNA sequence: TGTGCCAGTAGTATTCAGGGGGCATTCCACGAGCAGTACTTC. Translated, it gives CASSIQGAFHEQYF. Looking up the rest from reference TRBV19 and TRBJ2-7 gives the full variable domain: DGGITQSPKYLFRKEGQNVTLSCEQNLNHDAMYWYRQDPGQGLRLIYYSQIVNDFQKGDIAEGYSVSREKKESFPLTVTSAQKNPTAFYLCASSIQGAFHEQYFGPGTRLTVT.

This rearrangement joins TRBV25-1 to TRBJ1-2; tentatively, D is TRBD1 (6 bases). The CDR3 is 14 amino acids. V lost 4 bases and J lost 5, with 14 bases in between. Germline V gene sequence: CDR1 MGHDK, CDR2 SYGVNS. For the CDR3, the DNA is TGTGCCAGCAGTGTTCAGGGGAACAGTTATGGCTACACCTTC. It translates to CASSVQGNSYGYTF.

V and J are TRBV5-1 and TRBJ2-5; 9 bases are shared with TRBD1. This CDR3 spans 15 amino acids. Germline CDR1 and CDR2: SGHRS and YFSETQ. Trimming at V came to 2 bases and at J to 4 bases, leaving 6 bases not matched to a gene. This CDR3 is CASSLQGANGETQYF. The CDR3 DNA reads TGCGCCAGCAGCTTACAGGGGGCAAATGGAGAGACCCAGTACTTC.

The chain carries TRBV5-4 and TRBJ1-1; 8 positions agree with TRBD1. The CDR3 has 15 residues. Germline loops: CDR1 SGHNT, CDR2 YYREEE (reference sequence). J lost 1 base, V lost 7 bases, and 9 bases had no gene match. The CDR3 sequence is CASSQDRAKNTEAFF. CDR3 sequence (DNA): TGTGCCAGCTCACAGGACAGGGCGAAGAACACTGAAGCTTTCTTT. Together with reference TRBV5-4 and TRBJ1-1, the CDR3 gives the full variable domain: ETGVTQSPTHLIKTRGQQVTLRCSSQSGHNTVSWYQQALGQGPQFIFQYYREEENGRGNFPPRFSGLQFPNYSSELNVNALELDDSALYLCASSQDRAKNTEAFFGQGTRLTVV.

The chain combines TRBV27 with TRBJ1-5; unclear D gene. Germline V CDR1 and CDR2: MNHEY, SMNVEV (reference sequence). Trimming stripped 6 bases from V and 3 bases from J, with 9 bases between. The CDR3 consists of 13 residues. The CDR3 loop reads CASSKQHNQPQHF. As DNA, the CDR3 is TGTGCCAGCAGCAAACAGCACAATCAGCCCCAGCATTTT.

The CDR3 is CASSWLPSPGNTIYF. The DNA of the CDR3 is TGTGCCAGCAGCTGGCTCCCCAGTCCTGGAAACACCATATATTTT. This rearrangement joins TRBV7-9 to TRBJ1-3, with D uncertain. This CDR3 contains 15 residues. The germline V and J ends were trimmed by 4 bases and 2 bases, with 12 bases remaining between them. The germline CDR1 and CDR2 sequences are SEHNR and FQNEAQ (reference sequence). Together with reference TRBV7-9 and TRBJ1-3, the CDR3 gives the full variable domain: DTGVSQNPRHKITKRGQNVTFRCDPISEHNRLYWYRQTLGQGPEFLTYFQNEAQLEKSRLLSDRFSAERPKGSFSTLEIQRTEQGDSAMYLCASSWLPSPGNTIYFGEGSWLTVV.

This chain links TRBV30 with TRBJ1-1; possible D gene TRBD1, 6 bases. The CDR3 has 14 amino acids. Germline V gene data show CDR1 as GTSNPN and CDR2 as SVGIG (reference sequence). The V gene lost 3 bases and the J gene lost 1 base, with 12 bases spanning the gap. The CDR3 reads CAWRRDNGNTEAFF. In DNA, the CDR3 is TGTGCCTGGAGACGGGACAATGGGAACACTGAAGCTTTCTTT.

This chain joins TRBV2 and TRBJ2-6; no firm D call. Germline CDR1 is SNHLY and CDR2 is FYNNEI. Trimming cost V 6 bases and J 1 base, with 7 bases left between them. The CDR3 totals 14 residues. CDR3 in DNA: TGTGCCAGCAGCCCCCTTTCTGGGGCCAACGTCCTGACTTTC. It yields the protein CASSPLSGANVLTF. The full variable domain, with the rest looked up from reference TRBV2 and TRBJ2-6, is EPEVTQTPSHQVTQMGQEVILRCVPISNHLYFYWYRQILGQKVEFLVSFYNNEISEKSEIFDDQFSVERPDGSNFTLKIRSTKLEDSAMYFCASSPLSGANVLTFGAGSRLTVL.

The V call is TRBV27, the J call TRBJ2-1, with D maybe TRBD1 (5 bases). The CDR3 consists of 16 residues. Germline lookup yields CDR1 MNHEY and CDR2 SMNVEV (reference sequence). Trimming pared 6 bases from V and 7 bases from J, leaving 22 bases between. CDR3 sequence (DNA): TGTGCCAGCAGACCCTCACAGGCCTCCGGGCCTAATGAGCAGTTCTTC. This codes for CASRPSQASGPNEQFF.

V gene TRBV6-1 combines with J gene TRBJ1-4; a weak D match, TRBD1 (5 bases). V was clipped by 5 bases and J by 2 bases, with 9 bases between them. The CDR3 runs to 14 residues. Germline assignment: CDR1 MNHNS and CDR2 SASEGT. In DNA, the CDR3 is TGTGCCAGCAGTTTTCAGGGTACTAATGAAAAACTGTTTTTT. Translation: CASSFQGTNEKLFF.

DNA for the CDR3: TGTGCCAGCAGCCCCATGTTTAGCGATGAGCAGTTCTTC. Translated: CASSPMFSDEQFF. This chain joins TRBV7-3 and TRBJ2-1; D might be TRBD2 (5 bases). The length of the CDR3 is 13 residues. The V end lost 5 bases, the J end lost 8 bases, and 13 bases lay between the germline ends. Germline V gene sequence: CDR1 SGHTA, CDR2 FQGTGA.

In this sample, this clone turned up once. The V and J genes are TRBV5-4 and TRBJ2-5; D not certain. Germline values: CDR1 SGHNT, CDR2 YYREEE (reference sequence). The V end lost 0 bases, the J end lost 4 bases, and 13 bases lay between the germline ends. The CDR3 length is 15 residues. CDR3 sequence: CASSLGGGLAETQYF. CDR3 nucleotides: TGTGCCAGCAGCTTGGGAGGCGGTTTGGCAGAGACCCAGTACTTC.

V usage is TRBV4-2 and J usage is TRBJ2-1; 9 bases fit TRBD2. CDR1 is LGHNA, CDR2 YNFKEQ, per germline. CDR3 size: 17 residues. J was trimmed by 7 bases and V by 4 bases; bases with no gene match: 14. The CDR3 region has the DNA TGTGCCAGCAGCCGACCGCGGGGCGGGAGGGGAGGAAATGAGCAGTTCTTC. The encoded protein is CASSRPRGGRGGNEQFF.

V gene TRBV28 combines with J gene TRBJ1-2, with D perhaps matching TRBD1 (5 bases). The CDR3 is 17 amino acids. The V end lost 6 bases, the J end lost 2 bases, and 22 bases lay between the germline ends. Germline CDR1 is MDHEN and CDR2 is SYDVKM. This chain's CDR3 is CASRDFSAGQTNYGYTF. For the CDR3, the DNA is TGTGCCAGCAGGGATTTCTCGGCGGGGCAGACGAACTATGGCTACACCTTC.

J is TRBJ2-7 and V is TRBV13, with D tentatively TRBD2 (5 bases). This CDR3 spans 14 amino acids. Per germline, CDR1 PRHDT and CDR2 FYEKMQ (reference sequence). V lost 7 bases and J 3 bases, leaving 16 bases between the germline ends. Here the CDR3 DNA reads TGTGCCAGCACGCAATGGGAGTTCGACTACGAGCAGTACGTC. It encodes CASTQWEFDYEQYV.

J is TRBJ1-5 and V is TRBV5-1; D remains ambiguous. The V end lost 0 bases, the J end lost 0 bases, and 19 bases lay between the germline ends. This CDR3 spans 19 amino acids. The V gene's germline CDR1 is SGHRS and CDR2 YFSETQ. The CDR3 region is CASSLGPGNMVNSNQPQHF. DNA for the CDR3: TGCGCCAGCAGCTTGGGCCCGGGAAATATGGTTAATAGCAATCAGCCCCAGCATTTT.